A single T cell receptor beta chain is shown here with its context. What it binds is not known. The protocol was immunoSEQ multiplex PCR, while the TCRdb copy is restricted to in-frame clones and leaves out a portion. The table lists some 130,000 clones, over 85% of them singletons. This sample stems from a study of T cell responses to AZD1222 COVID-19 vaccine. Germline CDR1 reads MNHEY; CDR2 reads SVGEGT. CDR3 length: 16 amino acids. V dropped 2 bases and J dropped 8; count of bases not matched to a gene: 9. Notes on the study in general: Targets within unmutated variant regions were reportedly found for nearly half of spike-specific TCRs. Without day 14 samples, only post-peak T cell repertoires were studied.

This chain connects TRBV6-2 or TRBV6-3 to TRBJ2-3; 11 nucleotides match TRBD2. The TCR sequence derives from an adult in good health. Specimen: peripheral blood, collected on day 0 of AZD1222 vaccination. The CDR3: CASSYGTSGSGGTQYF. CDR3 in DNA: TGTGCCAGCAGTTACGGGACTAGCGGAAGTGGGGGTACGCAGTATTTT.